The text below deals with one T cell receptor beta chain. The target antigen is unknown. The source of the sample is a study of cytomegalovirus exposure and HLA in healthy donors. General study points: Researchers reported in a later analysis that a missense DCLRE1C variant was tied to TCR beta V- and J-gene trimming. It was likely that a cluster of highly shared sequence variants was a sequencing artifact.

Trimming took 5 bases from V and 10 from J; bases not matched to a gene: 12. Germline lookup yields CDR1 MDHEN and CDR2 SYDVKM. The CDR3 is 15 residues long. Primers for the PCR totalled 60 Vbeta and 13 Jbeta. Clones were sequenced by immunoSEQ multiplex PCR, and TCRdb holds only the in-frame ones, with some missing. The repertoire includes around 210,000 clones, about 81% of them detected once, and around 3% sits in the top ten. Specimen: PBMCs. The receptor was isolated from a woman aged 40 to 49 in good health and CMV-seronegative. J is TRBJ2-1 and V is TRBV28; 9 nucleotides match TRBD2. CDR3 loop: CASSPGVAGVLEQFF. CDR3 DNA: TGTGCCAGCAGTCCCGGAGTAGCGGGAGTCCTAGAGCAGTTCTTC.